The 7 T cell receptor beta chains below come from one sample, sequenced in a study of blood T cell repertoires in COVID-19. TCRdb's copy holds only in-frame clones and misses some; the assay was immunoSEQ multiplex PCR. The table has under 250,000 clones, about 85% seen once. The sequenced sample was peripheral blood. These receptors were collected from a man aged 45 to 65 who had recovered from COVID-19.

The chain employs TRBV5-1 and TRBJ2-7; 9 positions agree with TRBD1. Trimming removed 2 bases from V and 5 bases from J; junction bases left unmatched: 8. Germline CDR1 and CDR2: SGHRS and YFSETQ. The CDR3 has 15 amino acids. CDR3 amino acids: CASSLATGGVDEQYF. DNA of the CDR3: TGCGCCAGCAGCTTAGCAACAGGGGGCGTCGACGAGCAGTACTTC. The full variable domain, rest sourced from reference TRBV5-1 and TRBJ2-7, is KAGVTQTPRYLIKTRGQQVTLSCSPISGHRSVSWYQQTPGQGLQFLFEYFSETQRNKGNFPGRFSGRQFSNSRSEMNVSTLELGDSALYLCASSLATGGVDEQYFGPGTRLTVT.

The chain employs TRBV5-1 and TRBJ1-2, with 7 bases matching TRBD1. V was clipped by 4 bases and J by 8 bases; unmatched bases: 11. This CDR3 is built from 14 residues. Germline V gives CDR1 SGHRS, CDR2 YFSETQ. CDR3 in DNA: TGCGCCAGCAGCGGGACGACAGGGTACGACGGCTACACCTTC. Translation gives CASSGTTGYDGYTF.

The chain is built from TRBV9 and TRBJ2-7, with 8 bases aligning to TRBD2. Trimming at V came to 0 bases and at J to 1 base, leaving 3 bases not matched to a gene. The germline gives CDR1 SGDLS, CDR2 YYNGEE. This CDR3 is built from 15 residues. The CDR3 region has the DNA TGTGCCAGCAGCGTAGCGGCTAGCGGGTCCTACGAGCAGTACTTC. The encoded protein is CASSVAASGSYEQYF.

This chain links TRBV5-1 with TRBJ1-1, with 8 bases that match TRBD1. There are 16 residues in the CDR3. V trimming: 3 bases; J trimming: 6 bases; junction bases outside the gene matches: 13. CDR1 is SGHRS and CDR2 is YFSETQ in the germline V gene. For the CDR3, the DNA is TGCGCCAGCAGCTCAAGAACGGACAGGGAGTTTGCTGAAGCTTTCTTT. Translation gives CASSSRTDREFAEAFF.

The genes are TRBV5-1 and TRBJ2-2, with D unresolved. The V end lost 2 bases, the J end lost 4 bases, and 6 bases lay between the germline ends. CDR3 size: 13 residues. The germline gives CDR1 SGHRS, CDR2 YFSETQ. CDR3 coding DNA: TGCGCCAGCAGCTTCCGGAGCACCGGGGAGCTGTTTTTT. The encoded protein is CASSFRSTGELFF.

The rearrangement links TRBV19 to TRBJ2-2, with D tentatively TRBD1 (6 bases). There are 13 residues in the CDR3. Per the germline V gene, CDR1 is LNHDA and CDR2 is SQIVND (reference sequence). Trimming removed 9 bases from V and 4 bases from J, with 12 bases in between. CDR3 amino acids: CASNRVVTGELFF. The CDR3 nucleotides read TGTGCCAGCAACAGGGTCGTCACCGGGGAGCTGTTTTTT.

The chain links TRBV7-9 to TRBJ2-1, with 7 nucleotides matching TRBD2. Trimming removed 3 bases from V and 7 bases from J; junction bases left unmatched: 6. The CDR3 consists of 14 residues. Germline V gene lookup returns CDR1 SEHNR and CDR2 FQNEAQ (reference sequence). This chain's CDR3 is CASSFRLAANEQFF. The CDR3 DNA is TGTGCCAGCAGCTTCCGACTAGCCGCAAATGAGCAGTTCTTC.